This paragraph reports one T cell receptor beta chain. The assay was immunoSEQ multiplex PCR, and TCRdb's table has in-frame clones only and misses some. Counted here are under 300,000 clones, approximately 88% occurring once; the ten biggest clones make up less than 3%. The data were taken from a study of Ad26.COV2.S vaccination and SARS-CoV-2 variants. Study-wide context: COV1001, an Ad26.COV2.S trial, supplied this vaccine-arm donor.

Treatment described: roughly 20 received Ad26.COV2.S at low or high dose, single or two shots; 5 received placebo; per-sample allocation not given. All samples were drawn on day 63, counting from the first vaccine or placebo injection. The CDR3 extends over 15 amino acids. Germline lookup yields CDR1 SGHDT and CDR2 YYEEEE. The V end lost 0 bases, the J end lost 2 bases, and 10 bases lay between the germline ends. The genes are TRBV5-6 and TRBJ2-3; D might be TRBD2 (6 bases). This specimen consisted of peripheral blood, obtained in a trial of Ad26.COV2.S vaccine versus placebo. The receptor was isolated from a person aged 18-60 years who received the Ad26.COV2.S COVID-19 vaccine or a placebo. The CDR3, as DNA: TGTGCCAGCAGCTTGGTAGCGGCAAACACAGATACGCAGTATTTT. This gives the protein CASSLVAANTDTQYF.